The 20 T cell receptor beta chains in this list originate from one sample, sequenced in a study of T cell responses to AZD1222 COVID-19 vaccine. The repertoire was sequenced with immunoSEQ multiplex PCR; TCRdb's copy has only in-frame clones and lacks some. The table records some 60,000 clones, approximately 80% of them present only once. Sequencing used peripheral blood, obtained 28 days after the second AZD1222 dose. The receptors here all came from an adult who received the AZD1222 COVID-19 vaccine.

The chain joins TRBV28 to TRBJ1-1; TRBD1 might be the D (5 bases). Germline V lookup: CDR1 MDHEN, CDR2 SYDVKM. V lost 3 bases and J 0 bases, leaving 14 bases between the germline ends. This CDR3 spans 16 amino acids. The CDR3 nucleotides read TGTGCCAGCAGTTTCGCCGGGACGGTCATGAACACTGAAGCTTTCTTT. This translates into CASSFAGTVMNTEAFF.

The rearrangement joins TRBV2 to TRBJ1-3; 9 bases map to TRBD1. V was clipped by 6 bases and J by 2 bases; unmatched bases: 5. CDR1 is SNHLY and CDR2 is FYNNEI in the germline V gene. The CDR3 is 15 residues long. DNA of the CDR3: TGTGCCAGCAGAGAAACAGGGGGCGCTGGAAACACCATATATTTT. It yields the protein CASRETGGAGNTIYF.

The chain carries TRBV6-5 and TRBJ1-2; TRBD1 is a possible D gene (6 bases). Trimming left V 1 base short and J 8 bases short, with 11 bases between. CDR3 length equals 13 residues. The V gene's germline CDR1 is MNHEY and CDR2 SVGAGI. Here the CDR3 DNA reads TGTGCCAGCAGTTACTATGGGGGCGGGGGCTACACCTTC. Translated, it gives CASSYYGGGGYTF.

The chain is built from TRBV28 and TRBJ2-3, with D perhaps TRBD2 (6 bases). The CDR3 runs 16 residues. Germline V gene lookup returns CDR1 MDHEN and CDR2 SYDVKM. Trimming shortened V by 5 bases and J by 1 base, and 16 bases separated the two germline ends. Written as DNA, the CDR3 is TGTGCCAGCAGTCTAGGCCGGGACTCAGGCACAGATACGCAGTATTTT. Translated: CASSLGRDSGTDTQYF.

The chain couples TRBV7-2 to TRBJ2-7; D is uncertain. The CDR3 is made up of 14 amino acids. Trimming stripped 2 bases from V and 2 bases from J, with 10 bases between. Germline V lookup: CDR1 SGHTA, CDR2 FQGNSA. The CDR3 here is CASSLNRRAYEQYF. The CDR3 DNA is TGTGCCAGCAGCTTAAATCGAAGAGCCTACGAGCAGTACTTC.

The chain is built from TRBV11-2 and TRBJ1-5; D is possibly TRBD1 (6 bases). Trimming took off 1 base at V and 5 bases at J, with 12 bases between the two ends. The CDR3 is 15 residues long. Germline-derived CDR1 and CDR2 are SGHAT and FQNNGV. Here the CDR3 reads CASSLGRRGDQPQHF. DNA for the CDR3: TGTGCCAGCAGCTTAGGGCGCAGGGGAGATCAGCCCCAGCATTTT.

This chain links TRBV2 with TRBJ2-1, with 7 bases that match TRBD2. This CDR3 contains 15 residues. The germline gives CDR1 SNHLY, CDR2 FYNNEI. Trimming took 2 bases from V and 9 from J; bases not matched to a gene: 10. CDR3 DNA: TGTGCCAGCAGTGAAAGGAGCGGGGAAAGGTCTGAGCAGTTCTTC. Protein sequence: CASSERSGERSEQFF. Full variable domain (rest looked up from reference TRBV2 and TRBJ2-1): EPEVTQTPSHQVTQMGQEVILRCVPISNHLYFYWYRQILGQKVEFLVSFYNNEISEKSEIFDDQFSVERPDGSNFTLKIRSTKLEDSAMYFCASSERSGERSEQFFGPGTRLTVL.

The J gene is TRBJ1-5, the V gene TRBV27; 8 bases map to TRBD1. The CDR3 length is 14 residues. The junction had 4 bases not matched to a gene; V was cut back by 0 bases and J by 9 bases. From germline, CDR1 is MNHEY and CDR2 SMNVEV (reference sequence). The CDR3 loop reads CASSLSQGAWPQHF. CDR3 in DNA: TGTGCCAGCAGTTTATCGCAGGGGGCCTGGCCCCAGCATTTT.

The genes are TRBV15 and TRBJ2-1; D is unresolved. The V gene lost 0 bases and the J gene lost 8 bases, with 5 bases spanning the gap. Germline-derived CDR1 and CDR2 are LNHNV and YYDKDF (reference sequence). The length of the CDR3 is 12 residues. Here the CDR3 DNA reads TGTGCCACCAGCAGAGATCTGGATGAGCAGTTCTTC. Translating it yields CATSRDLDEQFF.

J is TRBJ2-3 and V is TRBV28, with D unclear. Germline CDR1 reads MDHEN; CDR2 reads SYDVKM. This CDR3 is built from 14 residues. Trimming removed 4 bases at V and 2 bases at J, with 10 bases between. CDR3 loop: CASSSPGLTDTQYF. In nucleotides, the CDR3 is TGTGCCAGCAGTTCCCCGGGCCTCACAGATACGCAGTATTTT.

J is TRBJ2-7 and V is TRBV28; the D gene is possibly TRBD2 (5 bases). Germline V CDR1 and CDR2: MDHEN, SYDVKM. Trimming shortened V by 6 bases and J by 2 bases, and 17 bases separated the two germline ends. The CDR3 consists of 15 residues. In nucleotides, the CDR3 is TGTGCCAGCAGCAACGCAGAGGGCAGCACCTACGAGCAGTACTTC. Its protein product is CASSNAEGSTYEQYF.

The chain recombines TRBV6-2 or TRBV6-3 with TRBJ1-2, with no clear D. Germline CDR1 is MNHEY and CDR2 is SVGEGT. There are 13 residues in the CDR3. Trimming pared 2 bases from V and 1 base from J, leaving 5 bases between. The CDR3 nucleotides read TGTGCCAGCAGTTACAACCGTAACTATGGCTACACCTTC. Protein sequence: CASSYNRNYGYTF.

The chain combines TRBV7-2 with TRBJ1-5; D gene ambiguous. Between the trimmed V and J ends, which lost 4 bases and 6 bases, there was a span of 13 bases. Germline V gene sequence: CDR1 SGHTA, CDR2 FQGNSA. The CDR3 runs to 14 residues. CDR3 residues: CASSSVPEGQPQHF. For the CDR3, the DNA is TGTGCCAGCAGCTCGGTCCCGGAAGGTCAGCCCCAGCATTTT. The variable domain in full, completed from reference TRBV7-2 and TRBJ1-5, reads GAGVSQSPSNKVTEKGKDVELRCDPISGHTALYWYRQSLGQGLEFLIYFQGNSAPDKSGLPSDRFSAERTGGSVSTLTIQRTQQEDSAVYLCASSSVPEGQPQHFGDGTRLSIL.

In the case of this clone: The sample carries other DNA sequences with the same CDR3. This rearrangement joins TRBV28 to TRBJ2-2, with D perhaps assigned TRBD1 or TRBD2 (6 bases each). Trimming shortened V by 6 bases and J by 8 bases, and 19 bases separated the two germline ends. CDR3 length: 15 amino acids. Germline-derived CDR1 and CDR2 are MDHEN and SYDVKM. CDR3 loop: CASSDGTWGTGELFF. In nucleotides, the CDR3 is TGTGCCAGCAGCGACGGGACATGGGGGACTGGGGAGCTGTTTTTT.

The chain links TRBV7-9 to TRBJ1-4; TRBD1 agrees at 8 bases. The CDR3 spans 15 residues. The junction had 6 bases not matched to a gene; V was cut back by 1 base and J by 8 bases. Germline V CDR1 and CDR2: SEHNR, FQNEAQ (reference sequence). This chain's CDR3 is CASSLGAGGREKLFF. The CDR3 region has the DNA TGTGCCAGCAGCTTAGGGGCAGGGGGCCGGGAAAAACTGTTTTTT.

This rearrangement joins TRBV28 to TRBJ1-2; possibly TRBD1 for D (6 bases). CDR3 size: 13 residues. Germline CDR1 is MDHEN and CDR2 is SYDVKM. Trimming pared 2 bases from V and 7 bases from J, leaving 11 bases between. This CDR3 reads CASSLRGAGGYTF. The CDR3, as DNA: TGTGCCAGCAGTTTACGGGGGGCCGGTGGCTACACCTTC.

The chain links TRBV7-6 to TRBJ2-7, with TRBD1 matching 7 bases. Germline trimming cut 9 bases from V and 4 bases from J; bases unmatched to any gene: 6. In germline, CDR1 is SGHVS, CDR2 FNYEAQ. The CDR3 runs to 12 residues. Here the CDR3 reads CASKGAGYEQYF. In nucleotides, the CDR3 is TGTGCCAGTAAGGGGGCAGGATACGAGCAGTACTTC.

The rearrangement uses TRBV28 and TRBJ1-1, with TRBD1 matching over 7 bases. Per the germline V gene, CDR1 is MDHEN and CDR2 is SYDVKM. J was trimmed by 3 bases and V by 7 bases; bases with no gene match: 8. The CDR3 sequence is 14 residues long. In DNA, the CDR3 is TGTGCCAGCAACCCGGAGGGGGCCTACACTGAAGCTTTCTTT. Translating gives CASNPEGAYTEAFF.

This chain joins TRBV7-3 and TRBJ1-6; 9 nucleotides agree with TRBD1. CDR1 SGHTA and CDR2 FQGTGA come from the germline V gene. V dropped 3 bases and J dropped 7; count of bases not matched to a gene: 4. The CDR3 covers 15 residues. CDR3 sequence: CASSFAGTGNSPLHF. CDR3 nucleotide sequence: TGTGCCAGCAGCTTCGCCGGGACAGGGAATTCACCCCTCCACTTT.

The J gene is TRBJ1-1, the V gene TRBV18; the D gene is possibly TRBD1 (5 bases). There are 13 residues in the CDR3. V was trimmed by 3 bases and J by 7 bases, leaving 12 bases between them. Per the germline V gene, CDR1 is KGHSH and CDR2 is LQKENI. For the CDR3, the DNA is TGTGCCAGCTCACCTAGGGACGCCGGTGAAGCTTTCTTT. Translating gives CASSPRDAGEAFF. The full variable domain, in which reference TRBV18 and TRBJ1-1 provide the parts outside the CDR3, is NAGVMQNPRHLVRRRGQEARLRCSPMKGHSHVYWYRQLPEEGLKFMVYLQKENIIDESGMPKERFSAEFPKEGPSILRIQQVVRGDSAAYFCASSPRDAGEAFFGQGTRLTVV.